This T cell receptor (beta chain) is drawn from a study of blood T cell repertoires in COVID-19 (dated by TCRdb to about 2020). Regarding the complete study: The collaborator samples originated in the United States, Italy and Spain and spanned the acute and convalescent phases of COVID-19. Sample metadata almost always included a de-identified subject ID, COVID-19 status, age in years and sex. The prospective study material was composed of cDNA or gDNA derived from T cells, B-cell-depleted T cells, or PBMCs. The dataset comprised deeply sampled blood TCRbeta repertoires from subjects exposed to, actively infected with, or recovered from COVID-19. The repertoires were released in a freely available public database intended as a resource for research on the immune response to SARS-CoV-2. Where HLA class I and class II types were available, the types were taken from metadata supplied by the sample provider, not from assay-based typing. The samples were drawn from two sources: the first 160 participants of the ongoing ImmuneRACE study, and 950 to 1,500 subjects contributed by 6 global collaborators. Study-wide findings and limitations: The amount of clinical and demographic metadata varied by source and participant and was provided uncurated.

Measured from the cysteine to the phenylalanine, the CDR3 is 15 residues long. Only CDR3 DNA is held: 45 bases, read in frame from base 1. Per the germline V gene (reference sequence), LNHDA is the CDR1 and SQIVND is the CDR2. V gives up 0 bases and J gives up 1 base, and the segment between their germline ends measures 9 bases. Comments on this clone: Its antigen is still unknown. No qualities accompany the bases; no much larger clone lies one base away.

One collaborating source in Seattle enrolled patients while the patients were actively infected and followed the patients over time throughout the course of disease. Each collaborating institution followed its own protocols to collect whole blood in K2EDTA tubes. For TCRbeta analysis, collaborators shipped samples in one of three forms: frozen whole blood, isolated PBMCs, or DNA extracted from either of those sample types. TCRbeta CDR3 regions were amplified from genomic DNA by means of the immunoSEQ Assay, a bias-controlled multiplex PCR. The published analysis was carried out like this. The number of nucleated cells in each sample was estimated from the amplification of reference gene primers within the assay. Sequence reads were collapsed and filtered to measure the absolute abundance of every unique TCRbeta CDR3 rearrangement. For each sample, productive Simpson clonality was calculated as the square root of Simpson's diversity index across productive rearrangements. TCRdb holds this immuneACCESS table with in-frame rearrangements only. Some clones are missing; in checked studies, unresolved V genes explain under half, and the rest has no known cause. The DNA was the basis for D and trimming; V, J and clone size are from that table. The sample table holds about 200,000 clones, of which 70% to 90% were seen once. The ten largest clones represent 0.95% of the sample.

Sequenced sample: peripheral blood. The chain couples TRBV19 to TRBJ1-1; TRBD1 could be the D gene, as 5 bases match. This TCR was sampled from a man in his 60s with COVID-19, enrolled during active disease. The CDR3 here reads CASSIEGLRNTEAFF. Read as DNA, the sequence is TGTGCCAGTAGTATAGAGGGGCTACGGAACACTGAAGCTTTCTTT.